This entry is about one TCR beta chain. No antigen is known for it. The data were obtained in a study of a mutant IDH1 vaccine in newly diagnosed glioma. Study in general: At week 47 came visit V13, while visit V12 had come at week 35. The study, taken as a whole, reports: Alterations occurring in top peripheral T cell clonotypes seemed unrelated to pseudoprogression.

The sample's time point: week 35, safety follow-up. Alongside topical imiquimod, each dose of vaccine comprised 300 ug of mutant IDH1 20-mer peptide. The V and J ends lost 4 bases and 2 bases respectively, with 21 bases between them. The CDR3 contains 18 residues. Germline V gives CDR1 SEHNR, CDR2 FQNEAQ (reference sequence). The assay was immunoSEQ multiplex PCR, and TCRdb's table has in-frame clones only and misses some. The sample lists tens of thousands of clones; more than 80% were seen once. This rearrangement joins TRBV7-9 to TRBJ2-4; D may be TRBD2 (6 bases). The clonotype originates from a man between 35 and 55 years old with glioma. The source was PBMCs, collected from a glioma patient whose treatment included an IDH1 peptide vaccine. The CDR3, as DNA: TGTGCCAGCAGCTGGGTAGGGAGAGGCGGGATCTCCAAAAACATTCAGTACTTC. Its translation is CASSWVGRGGISKNIQYF.